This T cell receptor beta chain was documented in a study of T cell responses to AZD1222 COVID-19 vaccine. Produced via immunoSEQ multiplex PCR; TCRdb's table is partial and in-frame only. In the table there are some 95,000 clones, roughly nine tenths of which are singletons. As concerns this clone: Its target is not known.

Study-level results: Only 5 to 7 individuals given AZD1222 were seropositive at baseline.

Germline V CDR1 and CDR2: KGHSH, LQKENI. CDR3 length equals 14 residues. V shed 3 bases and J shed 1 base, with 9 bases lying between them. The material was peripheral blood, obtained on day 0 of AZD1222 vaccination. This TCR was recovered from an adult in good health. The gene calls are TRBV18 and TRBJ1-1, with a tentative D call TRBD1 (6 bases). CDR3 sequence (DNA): TGTGCCAGCTCACCGGGACACCCGAACACTGAAGCTTTCTTT. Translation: CASSPGHPNTEAFF.